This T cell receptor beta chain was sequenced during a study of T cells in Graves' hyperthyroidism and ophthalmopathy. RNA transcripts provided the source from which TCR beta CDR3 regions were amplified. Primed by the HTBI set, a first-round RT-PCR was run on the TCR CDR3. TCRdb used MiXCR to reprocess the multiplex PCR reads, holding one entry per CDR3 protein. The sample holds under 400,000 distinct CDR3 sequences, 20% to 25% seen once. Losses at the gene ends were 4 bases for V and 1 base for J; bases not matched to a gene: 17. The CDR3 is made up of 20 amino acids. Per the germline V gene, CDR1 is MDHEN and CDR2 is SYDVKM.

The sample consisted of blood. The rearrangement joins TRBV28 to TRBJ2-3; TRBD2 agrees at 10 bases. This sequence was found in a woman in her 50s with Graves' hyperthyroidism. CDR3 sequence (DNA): TGTGCCAGCAGTTCGGGACTAGCGAACGGTTTTTTTTTGGGCACAGATACGCAGTATTTT. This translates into CASSSGLANGFFLGTDTQYF.